This T cell receptor (beta chain) was captured by sequencing in a study of T cell responses to AZD1222 COVID-19 vaccine. Clones were sequenced by immunoSEQ multiplex PCR, and TCRdb holds only the in-frame ones, with some missing. The sample records over 95,000 clones, 70% to 90% being singletons. Germline V CDR1 and CDR2: MNHEY, SMNVEV (reference sequence). Trimming removed 4 bases at V and 2 bases at J, with 12 bases between. CDR3 length: 15 amino acids. The sample holds a few counts of this clone. This TCR derives from an adult in good health. This chain connects TRBV27 to TRBJ1-5; possibly TRBD1 for D (5 bases). The sample in question was peripheral blood, obtained on day 0 of AZD1222 vaccination. In DNA form, the CDR3 reads TGTGCCAGCAGTTCCCTCGGGGGTGGCAATCAGCCCCAGCATTTT. Translated, it gives CASSSLGGGNQPQHF.